This T cell receptor (beta chain) was sequenced for a study of shared clonotypes between healthy human individuals. General study points: The genetic and exposure-history diversity represented was limited by few donors.

Details on this clone: Antigen: not known.

Germline values: CDR1 MNHEY, CDR2 SVGAGI. V shed 6 bases, J shed 6 bases, and the junction held 5 bases outside the gene matches. CDR3 length: 13 residues. TCRdb keeps only in-frame clones here, not all; method: immunoSEQ multiplex PCR. The sample consists of about 480,000 clones, about four fifths of them appearing once. The sample comprised PBMCs. This sequence was found in a woman in her 40s in good health. Some clones in this sample may be carry-over from other donors' samples. The chain recombines TRBV6-5 with TRBJ2-1; the match to TRBD2 covers 7 bases. The CDR3 region is CASRPPGGNEQFF. The CDR3 DNA follows: TGTGCCAGCAGACCCCCGGGGGGCAATGAGCAGTTCTTC.